A selection of T cell receptor beta chains follows, all from one sample in a study of cytomegalovirus exposure and HLA in healthy donors. The data were produced by immunoSEQ multiplex PCR, yet TCRdb's version contains in-frame clones alone and is incomplete. In the table there are 130,000 to 150,000 clones, about three quarters of which are singletons. The source material was PBMCs. All receptors come from a human donor in good health. Both conserved end residues are part of each CDR3. D genes are given only for firm matches. Clone sizes are given selectively: once, few, many, or a class where the clone is expanded.

size	length	D	V	J	DNA	CDR3
NA	15	TRBD1	TRBV19	TRBJ2-7	TGTGCCAGTAGTATTGGGACAGGGGTTACCTACGAGCAGTACTTC	CASSIGTGVTYEQYF
NA	16	NA	TRBV28	TRBJ1-3	TGTGCCAGCAGCCCCGTCCAGGCCGTCTCTGGAAACACCATATATTTT	CASSPVQAVSGNTIYF
few	12	TRBD1	TRBV30	TRBJ1-1	TGTGCCTGGTGGACAGGGGCCATTGAAGCTTTCTTT	CAWWTGAIEAFF
few	14	TRBD1	TRBV19	TRBJ2-7	TGTGCCAGTAGTGCCAGACAGGGGGGCTACGAGCAGTACTTC	CASSARQGGYEQYF
NA	11	NA	TRBV9	TRBJ2-1	TGTGCCAGCAGCGTCAACAATGAGCAGTTCTTC	CASSVNNEQFF
NA	15	NA	TRBV5-5	TRBJ2-2	TGTGCCAGCAGCTTGCGCACTAGCCGCACCGGGGAGCTGTTTTTT	CASSLRTSRTGELFF
NA	12	NA	TRBV7-9	TRBJ1-3	TGTGCCAGCAGCTTACCGGGAAACACCATATATTTT	CASSLPGNTIYF
once	12	TRBD1	TRBV2	TRBJ2-7	TGTGCCAGCAGGGGGGACAGTTACGAGCAGTACTTC	CASRGDSYEQYF
NA	14	NA	TRBV28	TRBJ1-5	TGTGCCACCTCCCCGTGGGGCGGCAATCAGCCCCAGCATTTT	CATSPWGGNQPQHF
NA	16	NA	TRBV6-5	TRBJ1-2	TGTGCCAGCAGTTACTCGGTCTGGACAGTCAACTATGGCTACACCTTC	CASSYSVWTVNYGYTF
NA	15	TRBD1	TRBV5-4	TRBJ1-1	TGTGCCAGCAGCCAACTAGGACAGGCCGTTACTGAAGCTTTCTTT	CASSQLGQAVTEAFF
NA	12	NA	TRBV5-4	TRBJ2-7	TGTGCCAGCAGCTTTGGCCAGTACGAGCAGTACTTC	CASSFGQYEQYF
NA	13	NA	TRBV7-9	TRBJ2-2	TGTGCCAGCAGCCTACGACACCTCGGGGAGCTGTTTTTT	CASSLRHLGELFF
NA	14	TRBD1	TRBV6-1	TRBJ1-2	TGTGCCAGCAGCCGCATGACAGGGGCCTATGGCTACACCTTC	CASSRMTGAYGYTF
few	12	NA	TRBV11-3	TRBJ2-1	TGTGCCAGCAGCTTAGTAGCAACTGCTTGCTTCTTC	CASSLVATACFF
NA	16	NA	TRBV14	TRBJ2-1	TGTGCCAGCAGCCAGATGGTAGGACTTTTCTACAATGAGCAGTTCTTC	CASSQMVGLFYNEQFF
NA	14	NA	TRBV15	TRBJ2-1	TGTGCCACCAGCGACGCGGGACGACCCAATGAGCAGTTCTTC	CATSDAGRPNEQFF
NA	14	TRBD1	TRBV28	TRBJ1-2	TGTGCCAGCAGCCTGACCGGGACAGGTTGTGGCTACACCTTC	CASSLTGTGCGYTF
NA	15	NA	TRBV11-2	TRBJ2-1	TGTGCCAGCAGCCCTGACAGGAGCTCCTACAATGAGCAGTTCTTC	CASSPDRSSYNEQFF
once	13	NA	TRBV30	TRBJ1-1	TGTGCCTGGACAGTGAGCCTCAGGGCGGAGGCTTTCTTT	CAWTVSLRAEAFF
NA	17	TRBD2	TRBV27	TRBJ2-3	TGTGCCAGCGTCCCTGCCGGACTAGCGGAGAGCACAGATACGCAGTATTTT	CASVPAGLAESTDTQYF
NA	13	NA	TRBV27	TRBJ1-2	TGTGCCAGCAGTTTATCGCGGGGAAATGGCTACACCTTC	CASSLSRGNGYTF